These 15 T cell receptor beta chains came from one sample sequenced in a study of PD-L1 blockade in urothelial cancer. Time point in this sample: pretreatment peripheral blood. Libraries were prepared by immunoSEQ multiplex PCR; TCRdb keeps only in-frame clonotypes and omits some of them. The data hold under 95,000 clones, with about 85% observed a single time. This specimen consisted of PBMCs, obtained around atezolizumab (anti-PD-L1) treatment. The origin of the receptors is a man in his sixties with urothelial cancer.

The chain joins TRBV19 to TRBJ2-2; D is uncertain. CDR3 length: 14 amino acids. Germline V gives CDR1 LNHDA, CDR2 SQIVND (reference sequence). The V gene lost 5 bases and the J gene lost 0 bases, with 7 bases spanning the gap. The CDR3 here is CASSYRPNTGELFF. The CDR3 DNA follows: TGTGCCAGTAGTTACAGACCGAACACCGGGGAGCTGTTTTTT.

This sequence joins TRBV5-6 and TRBJ1-2; 7 bases line up with TRBD1. J was trimmed by 3 bases and V by 3 bases; bases with no gene match: 5. There are 14 residues in the CDR3. Per germline, CDR1 SGHDT and CDR2 YYEEEE. The CDR3 DNA reads as TGTGCCAGCAGCTGGGACAGACTAGACTATGGCTACACCTTC. This gives the protein CASSWDRLDYGYTF.

This sequence joins TRBV30 and TRBJ2-7, with TRBD2 matching over 12 bases. Germline values: CDR1 GTSNPN, CDR2 SVGIG (reference sequence). The ends lost 4 bases at V and 4 bases at J; junction bases unmatched: 11. The CDR3 has 16 amino acids. This chain's CDR3 is CAWTRHRLAGVYEQYF. The DNA of the CDR3 is TGTGCCTGGACCCGACACCGACTAGCGGGGGTATACGAGCAGTACTTC.

The chain employs TRBV30 and TRBJ2-7, with D tentatively TRBD2 (5 bases). Trimming took 0 bases from V and 2 from J, leaving 17 bases between them. The V gene's germline CDR1 is GTSNPN and CDR2 SVGIG (reference sequence). The CDR3 is made up of 16 amino acids. DNA of the CDR3: TGTGCCTGGAGTGTAGGGAGCCGGACGGATACCTACGAGCAGTACTTC. Translated: CAWSVGSRTDTYEQYF.

The V gene is TRBV9, the J gene TRBJ2-1; 7 bases match TRBD1. This CDR3 is 16 amino acids long. In germline, CDR1 is SGDLS, CDR2 YYNGEE. V lost 0 bases and J lost 1; bases outside the gene matches: 4. CDR3 nucleotides: TGTGCCAGCAGCGTAGACAGGGGTTATTCCTACAATGAGCAGTTCTTC. This gives the protein CASSVDRGYSYNEQFF.

This chain links TRBV7-8 with TRBJ2-7; a weak D match, TRBD1 (7 bases). The ends were cut back, 4 bases at V and 6 bases at J, with 19 bases in the middle. The CDR3 totals 15 residues. Germline CDR1 and CDR2: SGHVS and FQNEAQ. The CDR3: CASSYPGGLGGEQYF. DNA for the CDR3: TGTGCCAGCAGCTACCCAGGGGGGTTGGGGGGCGAGCAGTACTTC.

The chain joins TRBV7-2 to TRBJ1-3; 9 bases are a match to TRBD1. The CDR3 extends over 16 amino acids. Germline loops: CDR1 SGHTA, CDR2 FQGNSA. V dropped 5 bases and J dropped 3; count of bases not matched to a gene: 8. In DNA form, the CDR3 reads TGTGCCAGCAGCCCGGACAGGGGTGTTGTTGGAAACACCATATATTTT. Residues: CASSPDRGVVGNTIYF.

The chain links TRBV11-3 to TRBJ2-6, with D maybe TRBD1 (6 bases). CDR3 length: 15 residues. The V end was cut by 8 bases, the J end by 0 bases, with 11 bases between. The germline V gene has CDR1 SGHNT and CDR2 YENEEA. CDR3 loop: CASSLGASGANVLTF. In nucleotides, the CDR3 is TGTGCCAGCTCCCTGGGGGCCTCTGGGGCCAACGTCCTGACTTTC.

This chain connects TRBV6-5 to TRBJ1-1, with 9 bases identical to TRBD1. The CDR3 contains 14 residues. V lost 6 bases and J lost 11; bases outside the gene matches: 13. The germline gives CDR1 MNHEY, CDR2 SVGAGI. In nucleotides, the CDR3 is TGTGCCAGCAGGGGGCCCAGAGACAGGGGGTATGCTTTCTTT. It is translated as CASRGPRDRGYAFF.

The V call is TRBV5-1, the J call TRBJ2-1; a possible D gene is TRBD2 (5 bases). Per germline, CDR1 SGHRS and CDR2 YFSETQ. Trimming took 3 bases from V and 5 from J, leaving 12 bases between them. The CDR3 has 14 amino acids. This CDR3 reads CASSWPGFDNEQFF. CDR3 sequence (DNA): TGCGCCAGCAGCTGGCCGGGGTTCGACAATGAGCAGTTCTTC.

The chain recombines TRBV27 with TRBJ2-1; a possible D gene is TRBD2 (5 bases). CDR1 and CDR2 from the germline V gene are MNHEY and SMNVEV (reference sequence). V shed 3 bases and J shed 0 bases, with 12 bases lying between them. This CDR3 spans 16 amino acids. CDR3 nucleotide sequence: TGTGCCAGCAGTTTTTTAGCGTCGAGCTCCTACAATGAGCAGTTCTTC. Amino acid sequence: CASSFLASSSYNEQFF.

The chain joins TRBV2 to TRBJ1-5, with a tentative D call TRBD1 (6 bases). Looked up from germline, CDR1 is SNHLY and CDR2 is FYNNEI. V was trimmed by 7 bases and J by 4 bases, leaving 17 bases between them. The CDR3 consists of 15 residues. The CDR3 nucleotides read TGTGCCAGCACCCGGGCCCGGGGACAAAATCAGCCCCAGCATTTT. Protein product: CASTRARGQNQPQHF.

The chain joins TRBV7-3 to TRBJ2-1, with a weak D call TRBD1 (6 bases). Germline V lookup: CDR1 SGHTA, CDR2 FQGTGA. V gave up 3 bases and J gave up 5 bases, with 11 bases separating them. The length of the CDR3 is 14 residues. CDR3 coding DNA: TGTGCCAGCAGCTTGGGGGCAGAAGACAATGAGCAGTTCTTC. This translates into CASSLGAEDNEQFF.

The chain combines TRBV5-1 with TRBJ2-2; 8 bases are shared with TRBD1. This CDR3 contains 17 residues. Per the germline V gene, CDR1 is SGHRS and CDR2 is YFSETQ. Trimming at V came to 0 bases and at J to 5 bases, leaving 9 bases not matched to a gene. CDR3 bases: TGCGCCAGCAGCTTGGAAGGACAGGGAAGTCTAACCGGGGAGCTGTTTTTT. Its protein is CASSLEGQGSLTGELFF.

This rearrangement joins TRBV7-3 to TRBJ2-3; TRBD1 is a possible D gene (5 bases). V shed 5 bases and J shed 5 bases, with 14 bases lying between them. Germline values: CDR1 SGHTA, CDR2 FQGTGA. The CDR3 has 14 residues. The CDR3 protein is CASSPGQGRDTQYF. The CDR3 DNA follows: TGTGCCAGCAGCCCAGGTCAGGGAAGAGATACGCAGTATTTT.